The present T cell receptor beta chain was sequenced within a study of metastatic and nonmetastatic thyroid tumors. Study at large: It was across blood and tumor or nodule tissue from malignant and benign thyroid patients that repertoires were compared.

Germline CDR1 reads KGHDR; CDR2 reads SFDVKD. Trimming removed 0 bases at V and 3 bases at J, with 11 bases between. The CDR3 has 16 residues. Thyroid surgery had not been preceded by any treatment in any patient. Per the original methods: Variation in CDR3 across clinicopathological groups served as the basis for constructing a distant-metastasis classifier in papillary thyroid cancer. TCRdb called clones again from the PCR reads with MiXCR. Clone size and V and J calls follow TCRdb, not the original study. The sample consists of approximately 70,000 clones, around 18% of them appearing once. Study-wide results and caveats: According to reports, the diversity of TCR beta was significantly higher in malignant thyroid tumors than in benign nodules, and this held in both blood and tumor samples.

On this clone: Its antigen is not known.

The chain combines TRBV24-1 with TRBJ1-5; no definite D call. Sequenced sample: blood. The receptor's source is a female donor with papillary thyroid cancer or a benign thyroid nodule (not recorded which). Some clones in this sample may be carry-over from other donors' samples. The CDR3 region is CATSDLSPGDNQPQHF. CDR3 in DNA: TGTGCCACCAGTGATTTGTCCCCGGGAGACAATCAGCCCCAGCATTTT.